A single sample gave rise to the 7 T cell receptor beta chains below, sequenced in a study of T cells in Graves' hyperthyroidism and ophthalmopathy. The TCR beta CDR3 regions underwent amplification using RNA transcripts as the source. The primer set for the first-round RT-PCR of the TCR CDR3 was HTBI. TCRdb passed the multiplex PCR reads through MiXCR, listing each CDR3 protein once. The repertoire consists of about 460,000 distinct CDR3 sequences, with around a fifth occurring once and the leading ten covering roughly 49%. What was sequenced was blood. Receptors originate from a woman aged 70 to 79 with Graves' ophthalmopathy.

The chain is built from TRBV5-1 and TRBJ2-7; weak D call: TRBD1 (5 bases). The CDR3 covers 14 residues. Trimming removed 0 bases at V and 3 bases at J, with 10 bases between. Germline V gene sequence: CDR1 SGHRS, CDR2 YFSETQ. CDR3 loop: CASSLGARDYEQYF. Here the CDR3 DNA reads TGCGCCAGCAGCTTGGGAGCCAGGGACTACGAGCAGTACTTC. Combining the CDR3 with reference TRBV5-1 and TRBJ2-7 gives the whole variable domain KAGVTQTPRYLIKTRGQQVTLSCSPISGHRSVSWYQQTPGQGLQFLFEYFSETQRNKGNFPGRFSGRQFSNSRSEMNVSTLELGDSALYLCASSLGARDYEQYFGPGTRLTVT.

Comments on this clonotype: A clone one base away is much larger, so this may be a read error. CDR3 protein: CAWTRQQGPWTQYF. The CDR3 nucleotides are TGTGCCTGGACGAGGCAACAGGGGCCATGGACCCAGTACTTC. The chain recombines TRBV30 with TRBJ2-5; 7 bases map to TRBD1. This CDR3 has 14 residues. CDR1 and CDR2 from the germline V gene are GTSNPN and SVGIG (reference sequence). Trimming cost V 4 bases and J 7 bases; bases outside gene matches: 12.

This clonotype has only a few counts. The chain is built from TRBV10-3 and TRBJ2-7, with 11 bases identical to TRBD2. The CDR3 extends over 19 amino acids. Germline values: CDR1 ENHRY, CDR2 SYGVKD. The V and J ends lost 5 bases and 0 bases, in that order; junction bases with no gene match: 15. The CDR3, as DNA: TGTGCCATCAGTATAAGGCTAGCGGGGGGTACGGGAAGCTCCTACGAGCAGTACTTC. Translation: CAISIRLAGGTGSSYEQYF.

This clonotype was detected many times. V and J are TRBV3-1 and TRBJ1-1; D is ambiguous. Germline loops: CDR1 LGHDT, CDR2 YNNKEL (reference sequence). Trimming removed 7 bases from V and 1 base from J, with 13 bases in between. The CDR3 extends over 14 amino acids. CDR3 sequence reads: CASTLSAGNTEAFF. The CDR3, as DNA: TGTGCCAGCACCCTCTCGGCGGGGAACACTGAAGCTTTCTTT.

This clonotype has more than one count but fewer than ten. This chain links TRBV7-3 with TRBJ1-5; no firm D call. CDR3 length: 12 amino acids. V gave up 5 bases and J gave up 11 bases, with 13 bases separating them. Germline V lookup: CDR1 SGHTA, CDR2 FQGTGA. The CDR3 reads CASSTCPNSQHF. The CDR3 nucleotides read TGTGCCAGCAGCACTTGCCCTAATTCCCAGCATTTT. The whole variable domain, remainder taken from reference TRBV7-3 and TRBJ1-5, is GAGVSQTPSNKVTEKGKYVELRCDPISGHTALYWYRQSLGQGPEFLIYFQGTGAADDSGLPNDRFFAVRPEGSVSTLKIQRTERGDSAVYLCASSTCPNSQHFGDGTRLSIL.

The gene calls are TRBV29-1 and TRBJ2-5, with TRBD1 as a possible D gene (5 bases). CDR1 and CDR2 (germline): SQVTM, ANQGSEA. This CDR3 has 12 residues. V lost 4 bases and J lost 5, with 11 bases in between. CDR3 in DNA: TGCAGCGTTGTGGGGCTGGGGGAGACCCAGTACTTC. Amino acid sequence: CSVVGLGETQYF.

At least ten counts were recorded for this clonotype. The chain couples TRBV4-1 to TRBJ2-7, with 7 bases identical to TRBD2. Germline-derived CDR1 and CDR2 are MGHRA and YSYEKL. Trimming cost V 1 base and J 5 bases; bases outside gene matches: 8. CDR3 length equals 15 residues. For the CDR3, the DNA is TGCGCCAGCAGCCAAGCATTCCGCGGGAGCCACGAGCAGTACTTC. Its protein product is CASSQAFRGSHEQYF.